This T cell receptor (beta chain) originates from a study of shared clonotypes between healthy human individuals. Study outcomes and limitations: A handful of donors showed sharing of about 5.5% of naive CD4 clonotypes.

Each cell subset's genomic DNA was divided evenly among several immunoSEQ plates. The sorted-subset replicate PCRs were given 150 to 200 ng DNA, which is tens of thousands of T cell genomes. Profiled with immunoSEQ multiplex PCR; TCRdb holds only in-frame clones, not every one. The data show around 550,000 clones, with about 95% seen just once and approximately 0.062% held by the top ten. Concerning this clone: What it recognizes is unknown.

This receptor was obtained from a woman under 40 in good health. The sequenced sample was naive CD4+ T cells sorted from blood. Described subset: CD45RA+ positively selected.

CDR3 region: CASSQAGAGAAPQETQYF. In DNA form, the CDR3 reads TGTGCCAGCAGCCAGGCGGGAGCGGGAGCCGCCCCCCAAGAGACCCAGTACTTC. The chain has TRBV14 and TRBJ2-5; 8 bases are a match to TRBD2. The trim removed 3 bases at V and 1 base at J, leaving 13 bases unmatched. Germline V gene lookup returns CDR1 SGHDN and CDR2 FVKESK. There are 18 residues in the CDR3. Based on the CDR3 plus reference TRBV14 and TRBJ2-5, the full variable domain is EAGVTQFPSHSVIEKGQTVTLRCDPISGHDNLYWYRRVMGKEIKFLLHFVKESKQDESGMPNNRFLAERTGGTYSTLKVQPAELEDSGVYFCASSQAGAGAAPQETQYFGPGTRLLVL.